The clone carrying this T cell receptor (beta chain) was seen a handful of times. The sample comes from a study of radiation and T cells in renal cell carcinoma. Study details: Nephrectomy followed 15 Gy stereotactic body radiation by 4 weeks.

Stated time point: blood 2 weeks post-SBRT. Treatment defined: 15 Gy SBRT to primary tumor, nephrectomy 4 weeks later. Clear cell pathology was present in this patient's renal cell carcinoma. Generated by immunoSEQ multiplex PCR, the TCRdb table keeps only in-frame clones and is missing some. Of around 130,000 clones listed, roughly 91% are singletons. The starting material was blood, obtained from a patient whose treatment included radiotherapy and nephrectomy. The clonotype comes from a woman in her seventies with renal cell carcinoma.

The CDR3 sequence is CASFRTGFTGELFF. CDR3 in DNA: TGTGCCAGCTTCCGGACAGGATTCACCGGGGAGCTGTTTTTT. The V gene is TRBV7-6, the J gene TRBJ2-2; 7 nucleotides align to TRBD1. Germline V gene data show CDR1 as SGHVS and CDR2 as FNYEAQ. Losses at the gene ends were 8 bases for V and 4 bases for J; bases not matched to a gene: 7. CDR3 length equals 14 residues.